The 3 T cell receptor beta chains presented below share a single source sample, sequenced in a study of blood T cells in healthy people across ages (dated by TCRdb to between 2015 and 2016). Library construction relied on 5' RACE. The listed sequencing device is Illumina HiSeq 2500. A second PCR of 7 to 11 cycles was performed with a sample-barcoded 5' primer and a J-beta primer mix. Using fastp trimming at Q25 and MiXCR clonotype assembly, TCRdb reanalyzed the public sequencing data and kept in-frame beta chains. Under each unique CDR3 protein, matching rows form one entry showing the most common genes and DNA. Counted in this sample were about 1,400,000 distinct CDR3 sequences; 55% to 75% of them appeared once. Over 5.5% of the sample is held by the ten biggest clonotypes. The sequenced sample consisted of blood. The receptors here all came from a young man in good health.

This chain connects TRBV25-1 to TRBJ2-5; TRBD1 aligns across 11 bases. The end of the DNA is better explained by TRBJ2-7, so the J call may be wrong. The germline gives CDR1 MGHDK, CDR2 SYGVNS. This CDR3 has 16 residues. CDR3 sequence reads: CASSGRTGGAHYEQYF. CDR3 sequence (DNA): TGTGCCAGCAGTGGGCGGACAGGGGGCGCCCACTACGAGCAGTACTTC.

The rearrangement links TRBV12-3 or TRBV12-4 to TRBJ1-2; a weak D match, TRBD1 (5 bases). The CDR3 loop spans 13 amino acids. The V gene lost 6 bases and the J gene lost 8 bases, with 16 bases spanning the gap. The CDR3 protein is CASSSRGGEGYTF. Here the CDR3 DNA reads TGTGCCAGCAGCTCCCGAGGAGGGGAAGGCTACACCTTC.

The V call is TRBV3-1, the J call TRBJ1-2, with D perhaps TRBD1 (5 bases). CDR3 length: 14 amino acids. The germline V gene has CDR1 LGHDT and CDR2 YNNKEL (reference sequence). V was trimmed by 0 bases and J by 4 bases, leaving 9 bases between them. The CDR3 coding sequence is TGTGCCAGCAGCCAAGATTTCACAGGCTATGGCTACACCTTC. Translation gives CASSQDFTGYGYTF.